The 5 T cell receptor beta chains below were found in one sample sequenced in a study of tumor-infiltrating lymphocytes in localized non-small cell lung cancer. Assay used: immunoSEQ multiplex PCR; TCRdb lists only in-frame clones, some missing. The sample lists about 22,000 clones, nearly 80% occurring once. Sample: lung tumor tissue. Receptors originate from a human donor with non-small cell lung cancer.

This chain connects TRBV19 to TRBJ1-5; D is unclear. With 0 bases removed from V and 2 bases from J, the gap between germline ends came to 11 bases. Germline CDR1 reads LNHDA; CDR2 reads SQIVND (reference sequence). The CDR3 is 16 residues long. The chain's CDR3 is CASSIDNGLGNQPQHF. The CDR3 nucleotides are TGTGCCAGTAGTATAGACAACGGCCTGGGCAATCAGCCCCAGCATTTT.

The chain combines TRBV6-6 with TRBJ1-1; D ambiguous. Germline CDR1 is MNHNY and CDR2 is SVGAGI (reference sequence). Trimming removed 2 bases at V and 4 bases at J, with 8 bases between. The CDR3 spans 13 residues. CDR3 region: CASSYRKSTEAFF. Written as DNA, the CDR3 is TGTGCCAGCAGTTACAGGAAGTCCACTGAAGCTTTCTTT.

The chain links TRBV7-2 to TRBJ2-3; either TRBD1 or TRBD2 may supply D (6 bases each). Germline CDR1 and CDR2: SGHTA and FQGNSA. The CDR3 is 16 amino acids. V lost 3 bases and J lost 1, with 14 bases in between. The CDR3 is CASSLGYREGTDTQYF. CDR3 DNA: TGTGCCAGCAGCTTGGGCTACAGGGAGGGCACAGATACGCAGTATTTT.

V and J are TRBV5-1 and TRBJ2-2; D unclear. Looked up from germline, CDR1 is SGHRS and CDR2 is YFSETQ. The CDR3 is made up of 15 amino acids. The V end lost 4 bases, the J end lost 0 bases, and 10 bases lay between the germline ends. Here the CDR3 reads CASSPSGSNTGELFF. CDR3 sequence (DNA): TGCGCCAGCAGCCCATCCGGGTCGAACACCGGGGAGCTGTTTTTT.

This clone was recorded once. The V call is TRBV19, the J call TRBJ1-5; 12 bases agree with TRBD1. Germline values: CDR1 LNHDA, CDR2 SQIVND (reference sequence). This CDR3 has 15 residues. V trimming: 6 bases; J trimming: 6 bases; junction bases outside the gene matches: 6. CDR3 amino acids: CASRPGQGAGQPQHF. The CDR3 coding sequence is TGTGCCAGTAGACCGGGACAGGGGGCTGGTCAGCCCCAGCATTTT. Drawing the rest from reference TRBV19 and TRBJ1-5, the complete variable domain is DGGITQSPKYLFRKEGQNVTLSCEQNLNHDAMYWYRQDPGQGLRLIYYSQIVNDFQKGDIAEGYSVSREKKESFPLTVTSAQKNPTAFYLCASRPGQGAGQPQHFGDGTRLSIL.